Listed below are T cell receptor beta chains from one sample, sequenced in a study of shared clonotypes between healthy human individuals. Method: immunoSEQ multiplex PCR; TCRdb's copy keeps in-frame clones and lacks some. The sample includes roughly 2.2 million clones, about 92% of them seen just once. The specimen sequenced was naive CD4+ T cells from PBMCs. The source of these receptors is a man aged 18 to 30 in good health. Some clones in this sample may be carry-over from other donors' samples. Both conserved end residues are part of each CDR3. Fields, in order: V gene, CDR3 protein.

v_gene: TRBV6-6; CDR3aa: CASSYSGTQYF
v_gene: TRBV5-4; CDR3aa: CASSLERRGQTELGYTF
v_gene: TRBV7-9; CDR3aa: CASSPVAGGAGEQYF
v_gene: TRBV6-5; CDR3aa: CASSRDLSSYEQYF
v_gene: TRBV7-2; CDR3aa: CASSLTSYNEQFF
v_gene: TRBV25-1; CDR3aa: CASRDSANTGELFF
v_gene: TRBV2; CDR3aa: CASSLGGQGSYQPQHF
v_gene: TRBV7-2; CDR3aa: CASSLILANGYTF
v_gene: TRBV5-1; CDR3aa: CASSFSGTSGGSTDTQYF
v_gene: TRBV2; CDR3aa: CASKLGTGGEGTEAFF
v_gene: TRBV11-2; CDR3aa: CASSLGAGLVLETQYF
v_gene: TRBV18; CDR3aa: CASSPIGPPNTEAFF
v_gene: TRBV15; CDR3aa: CATSREAISTDTQYF
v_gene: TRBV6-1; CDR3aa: CASRRTPSSYNEQFF
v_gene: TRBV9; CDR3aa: CASSARGLDNEQFF
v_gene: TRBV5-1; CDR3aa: CASFSGPSSYEQYF
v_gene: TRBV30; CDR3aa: CAWGAGLGSEKLFF
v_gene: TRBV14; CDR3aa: CASSHKYWDRGVSYEQYF
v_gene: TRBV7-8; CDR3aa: CASRGVLRSHEQYF
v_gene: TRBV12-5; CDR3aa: CASGFLLTSGRAETYNEQFF
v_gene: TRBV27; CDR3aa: CASSLRWNTEAFF
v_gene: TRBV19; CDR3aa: CASSSNRQAEQFF
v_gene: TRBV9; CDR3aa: CASSPGRSSYNEQFF
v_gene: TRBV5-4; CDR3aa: CASTREANTGELFF
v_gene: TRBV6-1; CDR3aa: CATSGPTYEQYF
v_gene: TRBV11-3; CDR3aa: CASSLGQASTDTQYF
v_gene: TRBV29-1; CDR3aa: CSVGGRDNTGELFF
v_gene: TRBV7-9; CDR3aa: CASSQGTTTDTEAFF
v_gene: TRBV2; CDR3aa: CASRGQSNQPQHF
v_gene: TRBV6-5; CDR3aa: CASSRTQNTDTQYF
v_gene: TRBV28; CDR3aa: CASSSAQGSMNTEAFF
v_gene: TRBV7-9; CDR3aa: CASSSVGEGGYTF
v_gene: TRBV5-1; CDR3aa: CASSLSDSSGGYF
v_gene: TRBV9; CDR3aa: CASSQRGGIGTEAFF
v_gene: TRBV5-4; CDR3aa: CASSPTSGSNPGELFF
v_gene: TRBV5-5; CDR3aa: CASSWTGEETQYF
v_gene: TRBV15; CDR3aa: CATSRGSASGANVLTF
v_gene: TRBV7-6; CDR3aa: CASSSLAVAYNEQFF
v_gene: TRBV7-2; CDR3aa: CASSLAAGNTIYF
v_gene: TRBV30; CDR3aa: CAWSVRRTGLRDEKLFF
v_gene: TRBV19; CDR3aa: CASSPHRRDRDDQPQHF
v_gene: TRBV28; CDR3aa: CASSGTTGNTIYF
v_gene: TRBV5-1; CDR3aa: CASSLMAGTNTGELFF
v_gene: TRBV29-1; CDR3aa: CSVAEDRGGGTEAFF
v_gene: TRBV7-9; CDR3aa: CASSLSTGAGYTF
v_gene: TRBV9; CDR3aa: CASSVGPNYGYTF
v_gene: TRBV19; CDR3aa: CASSLRGTNTGELFF
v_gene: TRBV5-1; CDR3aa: CASSLEAVRGGELFF
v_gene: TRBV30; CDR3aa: CAWSSTSYNSPLHF
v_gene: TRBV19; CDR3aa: CASSVPDTSRRQPQHF
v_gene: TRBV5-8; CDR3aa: CASSYGNRGWNTEAFF
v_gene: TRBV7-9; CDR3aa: CASSARLAGEVSGEQFF
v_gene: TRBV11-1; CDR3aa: CASSLRGENYNEQFF
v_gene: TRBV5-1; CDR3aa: CASQIAGTDTGELFF
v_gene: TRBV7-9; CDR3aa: CASSSSGTTTDTQYF
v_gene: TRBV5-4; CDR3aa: CASSHPASDEQYF
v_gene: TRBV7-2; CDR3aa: CASSLSIRPGGTNTGELFF
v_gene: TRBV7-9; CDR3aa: CASSRDSGNTIYF
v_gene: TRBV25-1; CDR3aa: CASSEGGGGQYF
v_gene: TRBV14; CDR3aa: CASSQDRSRTISYEQYF